The clone carrying this TCR beta chain has more than one count but fewer than ten. Its antigen is undetermined. The authors amplified TCR beta CDR3 regions, and they did so from RNA transcripts for repertoire sequencing. The first round was an RT-PCR with HTBI primers, and the second round was a multiplex PCR. TCRdb ran MiXCR on the multiplex PCR reads and lists one entry per CDR3 protein. The sample yields over a million distinct CDR3 sequences, less than 45% seen once. These data originate in a study of Graves' ophthalmopathy and Graves' hyperthyroidism. Study-level results: Stable hyperthyroidism and ophthalmopathy were told apart by a 13-signature model, which achieved 85% to 90% sensitivity and 81.08% specificity. The authors also found most expanded thyroid clonotypes above 0.001 frequency in blood.

This CDR3 comprises 13 residues. The germline gives CDR1 MNHEY, CDR2 SMNVEV (reference sequence). The V end lost 2 bases, the J end lost 6 bases, and 10 bases lay between the germline ends. Sequencing used peripheral blood or thyroid tissue (not recorded which). The TCR sequence derives from an adult man with Graves' hyperthyroidism. This rearrangement joins TRBV27 to TRBJ1-2; D is perhaps TRBD1 (6 bases). The CDR3 DNA is TGTGCCAGCAGTTTACTGGGGGCGGATGGCTACACCTTC. It specifies CASSLLGADGYTF.